Listed below are T cell receptor beta chains from one sample, sequenced in a study of T cell responses to AZD1222 COVID-19 vaccine. Libraries were prepared by immunoSEQ multiplex PCR; TCRdb keeps only in-frame clonotypes and omits some of them. The table lists approximately 140,000 clones, 85% to 95% of them singletons. The material sequenced was peripheral blood, taken on day 0 of AZD1222 vaccination. These receptors all come from an adult in good health. The CDR3 runs from the conserved cysteine through the conserved F or W.

TRBJ1-1,TRBV13,CASSLVGGPTEAFF
TRBJ1-3,TRBV7-9,CASSLVDNSGNTIYF
TRBJ1-5,TRBV6-5,CASSLGQFNQPQHF
TRBJ2-7,TRBV11-3,CASSPGGARSYEQYF
TRBJ2-3,TRBV18,CASSPLSGGTDTQYF
TRBJ1-4,TRBV6-5,CASSLDRGGGLFF
TRBJ1-2,TRBV7-8,CASSTRQGVYGYTF
TRBJ1-5,TRBV6-2/TRBV6-3,CASSYYAGRGPHQPQHF
TRBJ1-1,TRBV7-9,CASRDSNTEAFF
TRBJ2-1,TRBV13,CASSLGGTSGPLGSYNEQFF
TRBJ1-6,TRBV10-1,CASVGGTYNSPLHF
TRBJ2-7,TRBV28,CASSLSRPSYEQYF
TRBJ2-5,TRBV27,CASSLLGGGETQYF
TRBJ1-1,TRBV9,CASSPSGGNTEAFF
TRBJ1-2,TRBV2,CASSKTGNYGYTF
TRBJ2-7,TRBV7-8,CASSPRTSGGAGSYEQYF